The clone carrying this T cell receptor beta chain occurred a few times. The CDR3 runs to 14 residues. Germline V gives CDR1 MDHEN, CDR2 SYDVKM. V was shortened by 7 bases and J by 4 bases, with 13 bases between the two germline ends. This entry comes from a study of tumor-infiltrating lymphocytes in primary liver carcinoma. With a constant-region primer, TCR beta cDNA was made from approximately 500 ng of total RNA. Investigators got TCR beta libraries out of three nested multiplex PCR rounds, done with slightly modified ARM-PCR. It was with TRBV1-TRBV30 forward primers and a C-beta reverse primer that the first two PCR rounds were run, at approximately 10 cycles each. TCRdb redid the calling of the multiplex PCR reads with MiXCR, one entry per CDR3 protein. The top ten hold less than 30% of the sample, which has about 54,000 distinct CDR3 sequences, about 73% seen once. DNA and RNA were both co-extracted from 20-30 mg of bulk tissue that had not been sorted.

The specimen was liver tumor tissue from sampling region 2. Sample subset: tumor region T2, inferior pole. V and J are TRBV28 and TRBJ2-2; D perhaps matches TRBD2 (5 bases). The source of this sequence is a man between 35 and 55 years old with primary liver carcinoma and hepatitis B virus infection. CDR3 sequence reads: CASTPGGSTGELFF. In DNA form, the CDR3 reads TGTGCCAGCACCCCCGGCGGGTCCACCGGGGAGCTGTTTTTT.